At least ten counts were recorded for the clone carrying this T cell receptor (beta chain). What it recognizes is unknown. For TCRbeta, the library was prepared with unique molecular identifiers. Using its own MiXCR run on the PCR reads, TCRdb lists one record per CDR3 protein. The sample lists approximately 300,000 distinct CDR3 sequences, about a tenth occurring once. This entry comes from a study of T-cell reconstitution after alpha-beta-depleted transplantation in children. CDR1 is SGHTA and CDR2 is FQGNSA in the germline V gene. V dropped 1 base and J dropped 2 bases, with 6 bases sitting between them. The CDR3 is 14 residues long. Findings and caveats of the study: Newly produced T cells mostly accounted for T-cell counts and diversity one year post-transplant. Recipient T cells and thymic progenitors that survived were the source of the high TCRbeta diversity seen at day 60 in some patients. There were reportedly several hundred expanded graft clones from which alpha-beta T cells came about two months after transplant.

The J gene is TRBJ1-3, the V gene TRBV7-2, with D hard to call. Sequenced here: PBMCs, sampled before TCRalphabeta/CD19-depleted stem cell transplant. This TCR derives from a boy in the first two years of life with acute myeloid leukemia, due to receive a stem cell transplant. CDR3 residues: CASSLGVAGNTIYF. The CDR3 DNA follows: TGTGCCAGCAGCTTAGGGGTCGCTGGAAACACCATATATTTT.